The rows below give T cell receptor beta chains drawn from one sample of a study of blood T cell repertoires in COVID-19. Sequencing used immunoSEQ multiplex PCR; TCRdb keeps in-frame clones, though not all of them. Among more than 150,000 clones listed, about four fifths were seen once. Sequenced sample: peripheral blood. Every receptor here comes from a man aged 55 to 69 with acute or convalescent COVID-19. Both conserved end residues are part of each CDR3. A D gene is named only where the DNA matches it firmly. Some rows mark clone size as missing; the rest say once, few, many or name a class of expanded clone.

D,V,J,size,DNA,CDR3
TRBD2,TRBV11-2,TRBJ2-7,.,TGTGCCAGCAGCTTACCGGCCGTAGCGGGACCATTTTACGAGCAGTACTTC,CASSLPAVAGPFYEQYF
.,TRBV27,TRBJ2-2,.,TGTGCCAGCCGACCCCTACAGAGTATCAGCACCGGGGAGCTGTTTTTT,CASRPLQSISTGELFF
TRBD1,TRBV6-2/TRBV6-3,TRBJ2-1,.,TGTGCCAGCAGCCCCGGGACAGGGGGACCCAATGAGCAGTTCTTC,CASSPGTGGPNEQFF
TRBD1,TRBV29-1,TRBJ2-7,.,TGCAGCGTCGCCGCCGGGACAGGGACCTACGAGCAGTACTTC,CSVAAGTGTYEQYF
TRBD2,TRBV18,TRBJ2-5,few,TGTGCCAGCTCACCACCGGCGGGGGGTGTAGGAGAGACCCAGTACTTC,CASSPPAGGVGETQYF
.,TRBV19,TRBJ1-1,.,TGTGCCAGTAGCTTAACACCGCAGGGAGGGGTTGAAGCTTTCTTT,CASSLTPQGGVEAFF
TRBD1,TRBV5-4,TRBJ2-3,.,TGTGCCAGCAGCTTTCAGGGGGCGCGGTATACGCAGTATTTT,CASSFQGARYTQYF
TRBD1,TRBV19,TRBJ2-4,.,TGTGCCAGTAGTTCACAGGGGTTCGAGGGAACCATTCAGTACTTC,CASSSQGFEGTIQYF
.,TRBV12-3/TRBV12-4,TRBJ2-5,.,TGTGCCAGCAGTTTTCAGCGCGAGACCCAGTACTTC,CASSFQRETQYF
TRBD1,TRBV7-2,TRBJ1-6,.,TGTGCCAGCAGCGCCGGACAGGGGAATAATTCACCCCTCCACTTT,CASSAGQGNNSPLHF
TRBD1,TRBV7-2,TRBJ2-2,.,TGTGCCAGCAGCTTAGTACGACAGGGGTCCGGGGAGCTGTTTTTT,CASSLVRQGSGELFF
.,TRBV6-1,TRBJ2-2,.,TGTGCCAGCAGTCCCCCGGAGTATGGCGGGGAGCTGTTTTTT,CASSPPEYGGELFF
.,TRBV7-9,TRBJ2-5,.,TGTGCCAGCAGCTTAAACGAGAGAGGGACCCAGTACTTC,CASSLNERGTQYF
.,TRBV7-2,TRBJ1-5,few,TGTGCCAGCAGCTTAACCGCAGGGGTCGGTAATCAGCCCCAGCATTTT,CASSLTAGVGNQPQHF
.,TRBV4-1,TRBJ2-1,few,TGCGCCAGCAGCCAGGGGAGGCAAAGCTCCTACAATGAGCAGTTCTTC,CASSQGRQSSYNEQFF